This T cell receptor (beta chain) was retrieved from a study of breast tumors, draining lymph nodes, adjacent tissues. Study-level points and caveats: Tumor and nontumor repertoires were significantly more similar in luminal-like than in basal-like breast cancer. Tumor repertoires ranked between lymph nodes and nontumor tissue in diversity, with V and J gene preferences. The lymph node origin of tumor T cells was framed as consistent with a hypothesis, not demonstrated.

This clonotype was recorded at least ten times. Its target is not known. Axillary draining lymph nodes of breast cancer patients supplied the node samples. TCRdb reanalysed the multiplex PCR reads using MiXCR and keeps one entry per CDR3 protein. The data show some 150,000 distinct CDR3 sequences, approximately 20% seen once. The V gene lost 4 bases and the J gene lost 4 bases, with 22 bases spanning the gap. Germline values: CDR1 SEHNR, CDR2 FQNEAQ (reference sequence). The CDR3 extends over 17 amino acids. The receptor was isolated from a female donor with breast cancer. Some clones in this sample may be carry-over from other donors' samples. The chain couples TRBV7-9 to TRBJ1-2, with D possibly matching TRBD1 (6 bases). The source material was axillary lymph node tissue. The CDR3 DNA follows: TGTGCCAGCAGCTATGGGGGTTCCCAGGGGACGGCCTATGGCTACACCTTC. This gives the protein CASSYGGSQGTAYGYTF.